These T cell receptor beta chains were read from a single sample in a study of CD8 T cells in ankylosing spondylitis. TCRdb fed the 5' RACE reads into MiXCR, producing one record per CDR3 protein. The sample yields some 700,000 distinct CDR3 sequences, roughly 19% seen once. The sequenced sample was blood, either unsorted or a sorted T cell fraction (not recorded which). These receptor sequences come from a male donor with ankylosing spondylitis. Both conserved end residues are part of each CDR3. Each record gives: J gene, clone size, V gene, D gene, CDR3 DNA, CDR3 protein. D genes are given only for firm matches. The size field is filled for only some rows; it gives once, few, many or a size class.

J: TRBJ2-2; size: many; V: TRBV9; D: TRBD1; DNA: TGTGCCAGCAGCGTAGCCTCCCGGACAGGGAGAATCGACGGGGAGCTGTTTTTT; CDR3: CASSVASRTGRIDGELFF
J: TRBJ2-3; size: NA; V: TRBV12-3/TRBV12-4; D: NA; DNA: TGTGCCAGCAGTCCTCAAGCGGCAGATACGCAGTATTTT; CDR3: CASSPQAADTQYF
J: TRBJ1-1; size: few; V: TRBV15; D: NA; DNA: TGTGCCACCAGCCGGCTCCTTGCCGGGGCTGAAGCTTTCTTT; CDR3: CATSRLLAGAEAFF
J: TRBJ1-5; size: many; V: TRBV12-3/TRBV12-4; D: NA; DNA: TGTGCCAGCAGTTTAGGGCTCGCAGTAGGTCAGCCCCAGCATTTT; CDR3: CASSLGLAVGQPQHF
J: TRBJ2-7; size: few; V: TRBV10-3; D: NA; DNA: TGTGCCATCAGTGAGGTGCTCGGGGACTCCAACGAGCAGTACTTC; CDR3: CAISEVLGDSNEQYF
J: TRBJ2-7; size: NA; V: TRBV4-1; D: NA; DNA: TGCGCCAGCAGCCAATTGGGGTCGCCGAACTCCTACGAGCAGTACTTC; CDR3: CASSQLGSPNSYEQYF
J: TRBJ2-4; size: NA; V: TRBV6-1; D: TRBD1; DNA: TGTGCCAGCACCAGGACAGGGGGCCAGGGGAACATTCAGTACTTC; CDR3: CASTRTGGQGNIQYF
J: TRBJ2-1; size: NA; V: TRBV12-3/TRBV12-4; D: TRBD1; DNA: TGTGCCAGCAGGGATACAGGGGGCCATGAGCAGTTCTTC; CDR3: CASRDTGGHEQFF
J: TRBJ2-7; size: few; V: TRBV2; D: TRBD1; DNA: TGTGCCAGCAGTGAAGCCCCCAGGGGGCGCGACCACGAGCAGTACTTC; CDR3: CASSEAPRGRDHEQYF
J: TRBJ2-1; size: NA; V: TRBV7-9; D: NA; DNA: TGTGCCAGCCGATCTCCGGGGGAGTCTACCTACAATGAGCAGTTCTTC; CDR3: CASRSPGESTYNEQFF
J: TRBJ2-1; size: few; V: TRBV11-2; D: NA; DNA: TGTGCCAGCAGCTTAGTAGCCGACAGGAGAGACAATGAGCAGTTCTTC; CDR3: CASSLVADRRDNEQFF
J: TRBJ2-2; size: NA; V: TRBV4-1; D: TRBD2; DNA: TGCGCCAGCAGCCTAGCCACTCTAGCGGGGTACACCGGGGAGCTGTTTTTT; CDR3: CASSLATLAGYTGELFF
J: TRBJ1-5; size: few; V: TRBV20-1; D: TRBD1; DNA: TGCAGTGCTAGAGAAGGACAGGGCAATCAGCCCCAGCATTTT; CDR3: CSAREGQGNQPQHF
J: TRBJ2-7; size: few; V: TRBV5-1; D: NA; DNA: TGCGCCAGCAGCCCCGGGGAGGCTTCCTACGAGCAGTACTTC; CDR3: CASSPGEASYEQYF
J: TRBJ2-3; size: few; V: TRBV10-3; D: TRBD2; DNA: TGTGCCATCAATCGGGAAGGACTAGCAGGGGATACGCAGTATTTT; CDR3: CAINREGLAGDTQYF
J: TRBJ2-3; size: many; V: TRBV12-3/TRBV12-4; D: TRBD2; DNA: TGTGCCAGCAGTCTCAGGACTAGCACCACAGATACGCAGTATTTT; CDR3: CASSLRTSTTDTQYF
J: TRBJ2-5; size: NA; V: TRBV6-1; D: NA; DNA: TGTGCCAGCAGACCGACAGCTACCCAAGAGACCCAGTACTTC; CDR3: CASRPTATQETQYF
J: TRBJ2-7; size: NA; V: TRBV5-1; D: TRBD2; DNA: TGCGCCAGCAGCACCGCTAGCGGACCCACGGAGCAGTACTTC; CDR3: CASSTASGPTEQYF
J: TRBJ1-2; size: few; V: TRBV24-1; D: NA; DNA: TGTGCCACCAGTGATAGGGACGGACCTTCTAACTATGGCTACACCTTC; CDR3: CATSDRDGPSNYGYTF
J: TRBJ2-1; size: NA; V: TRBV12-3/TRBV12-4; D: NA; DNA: TGTGCCAGCAGTTTACCCTTTGAGGATGAGCAGTTCTTC; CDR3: CASSLPFEDEQFF
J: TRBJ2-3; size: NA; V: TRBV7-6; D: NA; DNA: TGTGCCAGCAGCCTAGGGACGGTCCACACAGATACGCAGTATTTT; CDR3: CASSLGTVHTDTQYF
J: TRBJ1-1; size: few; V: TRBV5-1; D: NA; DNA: TGCGCCAGCAGCTACAGCGGACAGAAAGCGACTGAAGCTTTCTTT; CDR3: CASSYSGQKATEAFF
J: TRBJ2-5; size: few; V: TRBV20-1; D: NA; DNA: TGCAGTGCTAGGGGTGGGGAGCGACAAGAGACCCAGTACTTC; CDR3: CSARGGERQETQYF
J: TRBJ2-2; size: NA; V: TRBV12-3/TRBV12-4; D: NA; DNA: TGTGCCAGCAGTATGGGACACTTCACCGGGGAGCTGTTTTTT; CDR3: CASSMGHFTGELFF
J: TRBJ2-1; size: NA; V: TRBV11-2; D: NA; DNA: TGTGCCAGCAGCTCTCTATCCCCCCGTAGATTTGTGGATGAGCAGTTCTTC; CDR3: CASSSLSPRRFVDEQFF
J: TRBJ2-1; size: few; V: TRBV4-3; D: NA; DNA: TGCGCCAGCAGCCAAGAAAAGGGTTTGGTCCATGAGCAGTTCTTC; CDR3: CASSQEKGLVHEQFF
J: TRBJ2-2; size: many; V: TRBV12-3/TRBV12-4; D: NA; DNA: TGTGCCAGCAGTCTAAACCCCCGCGGGGAGCTGTTTTTT; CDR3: CASSLNPRGELFF
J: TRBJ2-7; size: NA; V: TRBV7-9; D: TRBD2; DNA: TGTGCCAGCGGACTAGCGCCAAGCTCCTACGAGCAGTACTTC; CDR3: CASGLAPSSYEQYF
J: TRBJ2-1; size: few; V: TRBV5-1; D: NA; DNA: TGCGCCAGCAGCTTGGCCTCGGCTAGTAGCAATGAGCAGTTCTTC; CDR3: CASSLASASSNEQFF